The sequence of this T cell receptor (beta chain) was determined in a study of T cell responses to AZD1222 COVID-19 vaccine. The CDR3 consists of 14 residues. V was clipped by 1 base and J by 4 bases; unmatched bases: 1. The germline V gene has CDR1 LNHNV and CDR2 YYDKDF (reference sequence). Repertoires were generated with immunoSEQ multiplex PCR, while TCRdb's copy carries only in-frame clones and drops some. The table records fewer than 110,000 clones, just over 90% of them present only once. The chain recombines TRBV15 with TRBJ1-2; 9 bases are shared with TRBD1. This receptor was identified in an adult who received the AZD1222 COVID-19 vaccine. The specimen comprised peripheral blood, sampled 28 days after the second AZD1222 dose. For the CDR3, the DNA is TGTGCCACCAGCAGAGGACAGGGGGGCTATGGCTACACCTTC. Encoded protein: CATSRGQGGYGYTF.